Given below is one T cell receptor (beta chain) in context. The antigen is not known. The record originates from a study of Graves' ophthalmopathy and Graves' hyperthyroidism. Study as a whole: Samples of peripheral blood were obtained at initial diagnosis, prior to treatment of any kind. Study-level findings and limits: Detection in blood was also observed for most expanded thyroid clonotypes above 0.001 frequency.

Trimming removed 3 bases from V and 1 base from J; junction bases left unmatched: 12. The CDR3 runs to 17 residues. Germline lookup yields CDR1 LGHNT and CDR2 FRNRAP. RNA transcripts served as template for amplifying TCR beta CDR3 sequences. In the first round, RT-PCR was carried out with HTBI primers, and a multiplex PCR formed the second round. TCRdb passed the multiplex PCR reads through MiXCR, listing each CDR3 protein once. The data contain approximately 640,000 distinct CDR3 sequences, roughly two fifths of them singletons. The chain has TRBV12-5 and TRBJ2-7; 7 bases are shared with TRBD2. The specimen was peripheral blood. The receptor comes from an adult man with Graves' ophthalmopathy. The CDR3 DNA sequence: TGTGCTAGTGGTTTAGGGCTAAGCGCTAGCGGTTCCTACGAGCAGTACTTC. Residues: CASGLGLSASGSYEQYF.